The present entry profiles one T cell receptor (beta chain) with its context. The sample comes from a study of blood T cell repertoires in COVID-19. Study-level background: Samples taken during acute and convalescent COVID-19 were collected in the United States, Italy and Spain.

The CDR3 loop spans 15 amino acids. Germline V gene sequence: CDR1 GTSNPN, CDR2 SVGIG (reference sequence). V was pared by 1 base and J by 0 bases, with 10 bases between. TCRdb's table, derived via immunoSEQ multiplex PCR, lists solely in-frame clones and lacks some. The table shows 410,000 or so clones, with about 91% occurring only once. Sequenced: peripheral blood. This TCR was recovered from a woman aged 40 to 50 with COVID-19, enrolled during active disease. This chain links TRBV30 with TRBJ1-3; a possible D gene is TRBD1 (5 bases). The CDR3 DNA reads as TGTGCCTGGAGTGCCGGGGGGAGCTCTGGAAACACCATATATTTT. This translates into CAWSAGGSSGNTIYF.